The next 2 T cell receptor beta chains were all read from a single sample in a study of PD-L1 blockade in urothelial cancer. Profiled with immunoSEQ multiplex PCR; TCRdb holds only in-frame clones, not every one. The top ten clones hold around 4.7% of a sample with about 70,000 clones, around 80% of them seen once. Sample: PBMCs, taken around atezolizumab (anti-PD-L1) treatment. The receptors shown here come from a man aged 70 or older with urothelial cancer.

The chain couples TRBV9 to TRBJ1-1; 8 bases are a match to TRBD1. The germline V gene has CDR1 SGDLS and CDR2 YYNGEE. The J segment lost 10 bases and the V segment lost 4 bases, leaving 6 bases of the junction unmatched. CDR3 length equals 12 residues. The DNA for the CDR3 is TGTGCCAGCAGCCCAGAGACAGGGGCAGCTTTCTTT. It translates to CASSPETGAAFF. Together with reference TRBV9 and TRBJ1-1, the CDR3 gives the full variable domain: DSGVTQTPKHLITATGQRVTLRCSPRSGDLSVYWYQQSLDQGLQFLIQYYNGEERAKGNILERFSAQQFPDLHSELNLSSLELGDSALYFCASSPETGAAFFGQGTRLTVV.

The chain links TRBV15 to TRBJ1-2; no clear D. V was cut by 0 bases and J by 3 bases, with 23 bases left in between. The CDR3 is made up of 19 amino acids. Germline V gives CDR1 LNHNV, CDR2 YYDKDF (reference sequence). The CDR3 DNA is TGTGCCACCAGCAGAGACCGCGGAGGGAGAGCAGGCATCGACTATGGCTACACCTTC. Translating gives CATSRDRGGRAGIDYGYTF. The full variable domain, completed using reference TRBV15 and TRBJ1-2, is DAMVIQNPRYQVTQFGKPVTLSCSQTLNHNVMYWYQQKSSQAPKLLFHYYDKDFNNEADTPDNFQSRRPNTSFCFLDIRSPGLGDTAMYLCATSRDRGGRAGIDYGYTFGSGTRLTVV.